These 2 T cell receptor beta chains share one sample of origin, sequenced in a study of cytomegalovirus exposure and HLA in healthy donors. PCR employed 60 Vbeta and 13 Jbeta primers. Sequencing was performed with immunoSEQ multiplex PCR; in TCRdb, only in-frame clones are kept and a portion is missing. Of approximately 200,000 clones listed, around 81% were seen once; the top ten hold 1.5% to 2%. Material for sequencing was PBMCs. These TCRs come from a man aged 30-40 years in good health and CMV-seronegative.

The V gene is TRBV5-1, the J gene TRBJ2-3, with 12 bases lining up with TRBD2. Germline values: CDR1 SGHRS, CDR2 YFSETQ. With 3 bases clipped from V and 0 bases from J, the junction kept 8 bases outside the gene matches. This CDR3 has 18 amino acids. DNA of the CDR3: TGCGCCAGCAGCTACGGCCTAGCGGGAGGGACTAGCACAGATACGCAGTATTTT. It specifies CASSYGLAGGTSTDTQYF.

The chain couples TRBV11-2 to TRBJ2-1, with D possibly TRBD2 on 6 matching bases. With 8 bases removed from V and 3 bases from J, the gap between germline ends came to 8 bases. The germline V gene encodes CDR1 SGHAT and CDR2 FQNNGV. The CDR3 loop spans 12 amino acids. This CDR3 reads CASCSGYNEQFF. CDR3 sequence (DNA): TGTGCCAGCTGTAGCGGCTACAATGAGCAGTTCTTC.